These T cell receptor beta chains were read from a single sample in a study of cytomegalovirus exposure and HLA in healthy donors. TCRdb's table, derived via immunoSEQ multiplex PCR, lists solely in-frame clones and lacks some. The sample records over 90,000 clones, around 82% being singletons. The sequenced sample consisted of PBMCs. These receptors were obtained from a woman between 18 and 30 years old in good health and CMV-seropositive. CDR3s include the opening cysteine and the closing phenylalanine or tryptophan. Each record gives: D gene, J gene, clone size, V gene, CDR3 length, CDR3 DNA, CDR3 protein. The D gene is left open where the match is weak. The listing skips clone size in some rows; elsewhere it reads once, few, many or a size class.

TRBD1 TRBJ1-1 NA TRBV9 16 TGTGCCAGCAGCGCAGGGCAACAGGGGACGAACACTGAAGCTTTCTTT CASSAGQQGTNTEAFF
TRBD1 TRBJ1-5 NA TRBV4-2 16 TGTGCCAGCAGCCATCCGGACAGGGGTAGCAATCAGCCCCAGCATTTT CASSHPDRGSNQPQHF
TRBD2 TRBJ2-5 NA TRBV10-3 18 TGTGCCATCAGTGAGACTGGTACTAGCGGCCCCAGCCGGGAGACCCAGTACTTC CAISETGTSGPSRETQYF
NA TRBJ2-7 NA TRBV9 14 TGTGCCAGCAGCGTTGGACAATTTGGGTACGAGCAGTACTTC CASSVGQFGYEQYF
TRBD2 TRBJ2-1 NA TRBV6-4 13 TGTGCCAGCAGAGCTAGCGGGAACAATGAGCAGTTCTTC CASRASGNNEQFF
NA TRBJ1-1 NA TRBV7-2 13 TGTGCCAGCAGCTTAGCCCGGGACATAAGGGAATTCTTT CASSLARDIREFF
NA TRBJ2-5 NA TRBV19 13 TGTGCCAGTAACTCAGCGGGTCTGGAGACCCAGTACTTC CASNSAGLETQYF
TRBD2 TRBJ2-3 NA TRBV5-1 15 TGCGCCAGCAGCTTCGTAGCGGGAATCACAGATACGCAGTATTTT CASSFVAGITDTQYF
NA TRBJ2-2 NA TRBV2 12 TGTGCCAGCGGCCGGACTACCGGGGAGCTGTTTTTT CASGRTTGELFF
TRBD1 TRBJ2-2 many TRBV2 14 TGTGCCAGCAGCCGGGACAGGAACACCGGGGAGCTGTTTTTT CASSRDRNTGELFF
NA TRBJ2-5 NA TRBV5-5 16 TGTGCCAGCAGCCTGGAAAGTTTGACCCCACGGGGGACCCAGTACTTC CASSLESLTPRGTQYF
TRBD2 TRBJ2-7 NA TRBV13 19 TGTGCCAGCAGCTCCCGCCGTTTAGGGACTAGCGTACAGATCTACGAGCAGTACTTC CASSSRRLGTSVQIYEQYF
NA TRBJ1-4 NA TRBV18 16 TGTGCCAGCTCACCACCCAGTATGTTTACAAAGGAAAAACTGTTTTTT CASSPPSMFTKEKLFF
TRBD1 TRBJ2-7 NA TRBV10-3 14 TGTGCCGCGACAGGGCAAAACAGCTCCTACGAGCAGTACTTC CAATGQNSSYEQYF
NA TRBJ2-3 NA TRBV5-8 14 TGTGCCAGCACTCCGGGACTTACCACAGATACGCAGTATTTT CASTPGLTTDTQYF
TRBD2 TRBJ2-5 NA TRBV10-3 15 TGTGCCATCAGCGAGACTAGCGGGGGGTTAGAGACCCAGTACTTC CAISETSGGLETQYF
NA TRBJ1-2 NA TRBV2 15 TGTGCCAGCAGTGGGAGGGCGGGATCTAACTATGGCTACACCTTC CASSGRAGSNYGYTF
TRBD2 TRBJ2-3 few TRBV27 15 TGTGCCAGCAGTTCACTAGCGGTTAGCACAGATACGCAGTATTTT CASSSLAVSTDTQYF
TRBD2 TRBJ2-3 NA TRBV7-3 17 TGTGCCAGCAGCTCCGCCATTGGACTAGCGGGTCCAGATACGCAGTATTTT CASSSAIGLAGPDTQYF
NA TRBJ2-2 once TRBV5-6 13 TGTGCCAGCAGCTTTCTGAACACCGGGGAGCTGTTTTTT CASSFLNTGELFF
TRBD1 TRBJ2-7 NA TRBV4-3 14 TGCGCCAGCAGCTACGGGACAGGGGATTACGAGCAGTACTTC CASSYGTGDYEQYF
TRBD2 TRBJ2-1 NA TRBV6-6 16 TGTGCCAGCAGTTACACGGGCGGGAGGGTCGACAATGAGCAGTTCTTC CASSYTGGRVDNEQFF
NA TRBJ1-3 NA TRBV30 14 TGTGCCTGGGGCGACATCTTACCTGGAAACACCATATATTTT CAWGDILPGNTIYF
TRBD2 TRBJ2-7 NA TRBV5-1 14 TGCGCCAGCAGCTTGGGGACTAGCGCCCACGAGCAGTACTTC CASSLGTSAHEQYF
TRBD2 TRBJ2-1 medium-sized TRBV4-3 16 TGCGCCAGCAGCCCTCGGGTAGCGGGAGGTGCGAATGAGCAGTTCTTC CASSPRVAGGANEQFF
NA TRBJ1-2 few TRBV5-1 14 TGCGCCAGCAGCTTGGAAGGGGCCGGCTATGGCTACACCTTC CASSLEGAGYGYTF
NA TRBJ1-5 NA TRBV9 15 TGTGCCAGCAGCCCCACAGGTACGACAGGTCAGCCCCAGCATTTT CASSPTGTTGQPQHF
NA TRBJ2-3 NA TRBV25-1 14 TGTGCCAGCAGTGATCCAGGGGGCACAGATACGCAGTATTTT CASSDPGGTDTQYF
TRBD1 TRBJ1-2 NA TRBV6-1 13 TGTGCCAGCAGTGAAAACAGGGGGCATGGCTACACCTTC CASSENRGHGYTF
TRBD2 TRBJ2-2 NA TRBV7-2 13 TGTGCCAGCAGTTGGGGGGGCACCGGGGAGCTGTTTTTT CASSWGGTGELFF
NA TRBJ1-2 few TRBV5-4 13 TGTGCCAGCAGCTTGGGTTCGACTGATGGCTACACCTTC CASSLGSTDGYTF
NA TRBJ1-2 NA TRBV4-1 14 TGCGCCAGCAGCCAAGAGGGCAGGGTCCATGGCTACACCTTC CASSQEGRVHGYTF
TRBD1 TRBJ2-7 NA TRBV5-1 15 TGCGCCAGCACATCACTCCAGCAGGGGGACTACGAGCAGTACTTC CASTSLQQGDYEQYF
NA TRBJ2-5 NA TRBV7-8 17 TGTGCCAGCAGCTTTCCCCGAGTAGCGGCGTTCGAAGAGACCCAGTACTTC CASSFPRVAAFEETQYF
NA TRBJ1-6 NA TRBV9 12 TGTGCCAGCAGCGTAGAACCGGGGCCCCTCCACTTT CASSVEPGPLHF
TRBD1 TRBJ1-1 NA TRBV7-9 15 TGTGCCAGTTTTCGGGTGGGACAGGGGAACACTGAAGCTTTCTTT CASFRVGQGNTEAFF
TRBD1 TRBJ1-1 NA TRBV2 14 TGTGCCGGAGCCCAGGACAGGATGAACACTGAAGCTTTCTTT CAGAQDRMNTEAFF
TRBD2 TRBJ2-7 NA TRBV4-1 14 TGCGCCAGCAGCCAAGAGGGACTAGCCGACCTTCAGTACTTC CASSQEGLADLQYF
TRBD2 TRBJ2-1 NA TRBV6-1 16 TGTGCCAGCAGTGACAGACTAGCGGGAGGGTCGGGTGAGCAGTTCTTC CASSDRLAGGSGEQFF
TRBD2 TRBJ2-1 NA TRBV10-3 15 TGTGCCATCAGCCCCGGGACTAGCGGGGCAAATGAGCAGTTCTTC CAISPGTSGANEQFF
NA TRBJ2-5 NA TRBV9 16 TGTGCCAGCAGCCCACCCCTGGACAGGGAGGGAGAGACCCAGTACTTC CASSPPLDREGETQYF
TRBD1 TRBJ2-7 once TRBV7-2 15 TGTGCCAGCAGCTTAAGGGGGACAGGGGCCTACGAGCAGTACTTC CASSLRGTGAYEQYF
NA TRBJ2-3 NA TRBV4-1 14 TGCGCCAGCAGCCAAGGGGGCATCAGGTTGGAGCAGTATTTT CASSQGGIRLEQYF
TRBD1 TRBJ1-2 NA TRBV12-5 18 TGTGCTAGTGGTTTGCCTCCGGGACAGAACCCTATCCACTATGGCTACACCTTC CASGLPPGQNPIHYGYTF
TRBD2 TRBJ2-1 NA TRBV7-2 15 TGTGCCAGCAGCTATCTAGCGGGAGGCCTCAATGAGCAGTTCTTC CASSYLAGGLNEQFF
NA TRBJ1-2 NA TRBV5-1 11 TGCGCCAGCAGCTTGGGGGGGACAACCTTCTTC CASSLGGTTFF
TRBD1 TRBJ2-1 NA TRBV5-1 13 TGCGCCAGCAGCCCGGACAGGAGCAATGAGCAGTTCTTC CASSPDRSNEQFF
TRBD1 TRBJ1-3 few TRBV13 16 TGTGCCAGCAGCACCAGACAGGGCCGCTCTGGAAACACCATATATTTT CASSTRQGRSGNTIYF
TRBD2 TRBJ2-2 NA TRBV7-6 17 TGTGCCAGCAGCTCCGCGACTAGCGGGACCTTCGGCGGGGAGCTGTTTTTT CASSSATSGTFGGELFF
NA TRBJ1-2 NA TRBV5-1 14 TGCGCCAGCAGCTTGGGACAGACTCCCTATGGCTACACCTTC CASSLGQTPYGYTF
TRBD2 TRBJ2-3 NA TRBV14 17 TGTGCCAGCAGCCTTCAGCTAGCGGGGGTTAGCACAGATACGCAGTATTTT CASSLQLAGVSTDTQYF